The 2 T cell receptor beta chains below all came from one sample that was sequenced in a study of blood T cells in healthy people across ages. It was with a sample-barcoded 5' primer and a J-beta primer mix that a second PCR of roughly 7 to 12 cycles was run. Via MiXCR, TCRdb re-called the 5' RACE reads, giving one row per CDR3 protein. The data show approximately 1,000,000 distinct CDR3 sequences, around 43% seen once. The specimen sequenced was blood. Every receptor here comes from a woman in her sixties or seventies in good health.

This sequence joins TRBV12-3 or TRBV12-4 and TRBJ2-4, with 7 bases identical to TRBD2. CDR3 length equals 15 residues. Germline trimming cut 6 bases from V and 4 bases from J; bases unmatched to any gene: 9. CDR3 region: CASRGDGTIKNIQYF. In DNA form, the CDR3 reads TGTGCCAGCAGGGGGGACGGGACTATAAAAAACATTCAGTACTTC.

The chain recombines TRBV14 with TRBJ2-7, with 10 positions matching TRBD2. Germline trimming cut 3 bases from V and 7 bases from J; bases unmatched to any gene: 15. The germline CDR1 and CDR2 sequences are SGHDN and FVKESK. The CDR3 sequence is 17 residues long. The CDR3 DNA follows: TGTGCCAGCAGCCAGGAATCCGGGACTAGCGCTTGGAGTGAGCAGTACTTC. It codes for CASSQESGTSAWSEQYF.